This TCR beta chain emerged from a study of graft-versus-host responses after intestinal transplantation. Study overall: Anti-thymocyte globulin induction was given to all recipients, followed by tacrolimus and steroids for 2 to 3 years.

Worth noting for this clone: Its specificity is unknown.

The germline V gene encodes CDR1 MRHNA and CDR2 SNTAGT. V gave up 0 bases and J gave up 4 bases; unmatched junction bases: 21. The CDR3 covers 22 residues. Repertoires were generated with immunoSEQ multiplex PCR, while TCRdb's copy carries only in-frame clones and drops some. The data contain around 9,000 clones, about four fifths of them seen just once; the ten biggest clones take up approximately 25%. Study-wide findings and caveats: Peak circulating GvH clone levels were associated with early post-transplant HvG declines. Patients who carried graft-donor T cell macrochimerism also had high graft-versus-host to host-versus-graft clonal ratios in their allografts. There were GvH clones found in recipient marrow, and some of them appeared first in ileum or blood.

Lymphocytes from graft epithelium and lamina propria were isolated. This sequence was found in a human patient who received an intestinal transplant, so some T cells may come from the graft donor. The chain has TRBV6-4 and TRBJ2-3, with TRBD2 matching over 11 bases. Specimen: ileum tissue, collected 500 to 550 days after intestinal transplant. Written as DNA, the CDR3 is TGTGCCAGCAGTGACTCCTACGATAGCGGGGGGGCCTGGTTTTCGACCGCAGATACGCAGTATTTT. This sequence encodes CASSDSYDSGGAWFSTADTQYF.